The 11 T cell receptor beta chains presented below share a single source sample, sequenced in a study of shared clonotypes between healthy human individuals. Profiled with immunoSEQ multiplex PCR; TCRdb holds only in-frame clones, not every one. The table includes 2 million or so clones, about 95% detected once. Cells designated naive CD8 were CD45RO-negative and were positively selected for CCR7, with terminally differentiated effector memory CD45RA+ cells excluded. Sequenced sample: naive CD8+ T cells sorted from blood. All receptors derive from a young man in good health.

The rearrangement uses TRBV7-8 and TRBJ2-7; possible D gene TRBD1, 5 bases. Germline CDR1 and CDR2: SGHVS and FQNEAQ. V was trimmed by 3 bases and J by 0 bases, leaving 9 bases between them. CDR3 size: 14 residues. CDR3 region: CASSFYDSSYEQYF. The DNA for the CDR3 is TGTGCCAGCAGCTTTTACGACAGCTCCTACGAGCAGTACTTC.

The V and J genes are TRBV10-3 and TRBJ2-2; TRBD1 might be the D (5 bases). Trimming left V 4 bases short and J 3 bases short, with 15 bases between. Germline V gene sequence: CDR1 ENHRY, CDR2 SYGVKD. CDR3 length equals 16 residues. For the CDR3, the DNA is TGTGCCATCAGTGGGGGCAGTACACGGGACACCGGGGAGCTGTTTTTT. Translating it yields CAISGGSTRDTGELFF.

V is TRBV21-1 and J is TRBJ2-7; the table assigns TRBD1, which was not confirmed against the DNA. TRBV21-1 is deemed a pseudogene. The CDR3 is 14 residues long. For the CDR3, the DNA is TGTGCCAGCACCGTGGGGGACAGTTCCTACGAGCAGTACTTC. Amino acids: CASTVGDSSYEQYF.

This rearrangement joins TRBV6-5 to TRBJ2-7, with D tentatively TRBD1 or TRBD2 (5 bases each). Trimming pared 4 bases from V and 7 bases from J, leaving 17 bases between. Looked up from germline, CDR1 is MNHEY and CDR2 is SVGAGI. The CDR3 consists of 14 residues. Written as DNA, the CDR3 is TGTGCCAGCAGTTTTGGGGACGACTCTGGGGAGCAGTACTTC. This gives the protein CASSFGDDSGEQYF.

In the case of this clone: This sample includes further DNA sequences coding for the same CDR3. The chain carries TRBV19 and TRBJ1-6; the match to TRBD1 covers 8 bases. The CDR3 covers 14 residues. V was pared by 5 bases and J by 7 bases, with 4 bases of the junction left unmatched. Germline V gene sequence: CDR1 LNHDA, CDR2 SQIVND (reference sequence). The CDR3 spells CASSLQGVNSPLHF. The CDR3 coding sequence is TGTGCCAGTAGTCTACAGGGGGTAAATTCACCCCTCCACTTT.

Comments on this clone: This CDR3 is also generated by other DNA sequences in the sample. The chain is built from TRBV6-1 and TRBJ1-5, with D uncertain. There are 15 residues in the CDR3. V gave up 3 bases and J gave up 1 base, with 10 bases separating them. Germline assignment: CDR1 MNHNS and CDR2 SASEGT. The CDR3 nucleotides are TGTGCCAGCAGTGAGGCGCAGGCAAGCAATCAGCCCCAGCATTTT. Its translation is CASSEAQASNQPQHF.

J is TRBJ2-3 and V is TRBV10-2, with TRBD2 matching over 10 bases. The CDR3 runs 18 residues. The ends lost 0 bases at V and 3 bases at J; junction bases unmatched: 9. In germline, CDR1 is WSHSY, CDR2 SAAADI. The DNA of the CDR3 is TGCGCCAGCAGTGAGTCGCAGAGCGGGGGGGGTTGGACAGATACGCAGTATTTT. Protein sequence: CASSESQSGGGWTDTQYF.

The rearrangement uses TRBV7-2 and TRBJ2-1; possibly TRBD1 for D (5 bases). CDR3 size: 17 residues. Germline-derived CDR1 and CDR2 are SGHTA and FQGNSA. Trimming stripped 7 bases from V and 2 bases from J, with 21 bases between. The chain's CDR3 is CASTPQGAAYTYNEQFF. The CDR3 nucleotides read TGTGCCAGCACTCCCCAGGGCGCCGCATATACCTACAATGAGCAGTTCTTC. The full variable domain, in which reference TRBV7-2 and TRBJ2-1 provide the parts outside the CDR3, is GAGVSQSPSNKVTEKGKDVELRCDPISGHTALYWYRQSLGQGLEFLIYFQGNSAPDKSGLPSDRFSAERTGGSVSTLTIQRTQQEDSAVYLCASTPQGAAYTYNEQFFGPGTRLTVL.

V and J are TRBV2 and TRBJ2-7; D is possibly TRBD2 (6 bases). V was clipped by 5 bases and J by 3 bases, with 17 bases between them. Per the germline V gene, CDR1 is SNHLY and CDR2 is FYNNEI. There are 15 residues in the CDR3. Written as DNA, the CDR3 is TGTGCCAGCAGTTTCACAACGGGGGTGATCTACGAGCAGTACTTC. Amino acid sequence: CASSFTTGVIYEQYF.

This chain uses TRBV7-8 with TRBJ1-5; maybe TRBD1 (6 bases). Germline CDR1 SGHVS, CDR2 FQNEAQ. V gave up 6 bases and J gave up 7 bases, with 19 bases separating them. This CDR3 contains 15 residues. The CDR3 nucleotides are TGTGCCAGCAGACTAGCGGGGGCTCGGAGACAGCCCCAGCATTTT. Translated, it gives CASRLAGARRQPQHF.

This clone was detected only once. The J gene is TRBJ1-2, the V gene TRBV5-6; no clear D gene. Germline CDR1 and CDR2: SGHDT and YYEEEE. The V end lost 1 base, the J end lost 2 bases, and 9 bases lay between the germline ends. This CDR3 has 14 amino acids. CDR3 DNA: TGTGCCAGCAGCTTGTGGGGTATGAACTATGGCTACACCTTC. It translates to CASSLWGMNYGYTF.